These 21 T cell receptor beta chains were all obtained from the same sample, sequenced in a study of T cell responses to AZD1222 COVID-19 vaccine. The data were produced by immunoSEQ multiplex PCR, yet TCRdb's version contains in-frame clones alone and is incomplete. The table includes under 150,000 clones, nearly 90% detected once. The source material was peripheral blood, sampled 28 days after the second AZD1222 dose. The source is an adult who received the AZD1222 COVID-19 vaccine.

The rearrangement uses TRBV19 and TRBJ1-5, with 8 bases aligning to TRBD1. CDR1 and CDR2 from the germline V gene are LNHDA and SQIVND (reference sequence). J gave up 1 base and V 0 bases, and 8 bases lay outside the gene matches. This CDR3 region has 18 residues. The CDR3: CASSIDRGRVRSNQPQHF. Written as DNA, the CDR3 is TGTGCCAGTAGTATAGACAGGGGGCGGGTGAGAAGCAATCAGCCCCAGCATTTT.

This clone was counted once. The chain's CDR3 is CASSIPTSVVINEQFF. CDR3 DNA: TGTGCCAGTAGTATACCCACTAGCGTTGTAATCAATGAGCAGTTCTTC. The V gene is TRBV19, the J gene TRBJ2-1, with 7 bases lining up with TRBD2. Germline loops: CDR1 LNHDA, CDR2 SQIVND (reference sequence). With V trimmed by 2 bases and J by 6 bases, 10 bases remained unmatched. The CDR3 is 16 amino acids.

The table lists this clone with a count of one. The V and J genes are TRBV6-2 or TRBV6-3 and TRBJ1-1; D is ambiguous. V lost 2 bases and J 4 bases, leaving 5 bases between the germline ends. Germline-derived CDR1 and CDR2 are MNHEY and SVGEGT. The CDR3 totals 12 residues. In DNA, the CDR3 is TGTGCCAGCAGTTACGCGGGCACTGAAGCTTTCTTT. Its protein product is CASSYAGTEAFF.

There are many counts of this clone. This chain joins TRBV4-1 and TRBJ1-4; TRBD1 is a possible D gene (6 bases). The CDR3 sequence is 14 residues long. The germline gives CDR1 MGHRA, CDR2 YSYEKL. V lost 5 bases and J lost 5, with 12 bases in between. The CDR3 here is CASSGQIGNEKLFF. CDR3 nucleotide sequence: TGCGCCAGCAGCGGACAGATTGGGAATGAAAAACTGTTTTTT.

J is TRBJ1-1 and V is TRBV9, with a weak D call TRBD1 (6 bases). V lost 4 bases and J 3 bases, leaving 16 bases between the germline ends. Looked up from germline, CDR1 is SGDLS and CDR2 is YYNGEE. This CDR3 contains 15 residues. The CDR3 is CASSPQLQGHTEAFF. CDR3 in DNA: TGTGCCAGCAGCCCCCAGCTGCAGGGGCACACTGAAGCTTTCTTT.

J is TRBJ1-6 and V is TRBV7-9, with 7 bases identical to TRBD1. The CDR3 has 15 amino acids. Germline V gives CDR1 SEHNR, CDR2 FQNEAQ (reference sequence). V shed 1 base and J 7 bases; nucleotides not matched to a gene: 4. CDR3 sequence: CASSLVSQGNSPLHF. CDR3 nucleotides: TGTGCCAGCAGCTTAGTGTCACAGGGGAATTCACCCCTCCACTTT.

V and J are TRBV2 and TRBJ1-1; TRBD1 matches at 8 bases. The V segment lost 3 bases and the J segment 6 bases; nucleotides outside the gene matches: 6. The germline gives CDR1 SNHLY, CDR2 FYNNEI. The CDR3 consists of 14 residues. CDR3 loop: CASSEDPGGPEAFF. CDR3 coding DNA: TGTGCCAGCAGTGAGGACCCAGGGGGCCCTGAAGCTTTCTTT. The whole variable domain, filled in from reference TRBV2 and TRBJ1-1, reads EPEVTQTPSHQVTQMGQEVILRCVPISNHLYFYWYRQILGQKVEFLVSFYNNEISEKSEIFDDQFSVERPDGSNFTLKIRSTKLEDSAMYFCASSEDPGGPEAFFGQGTRLTVV.

The chain recombines TRBV19 with TRBJ1-5; D uncertain. Trimming cost V 10 bases and J 3 bases, with 13 bases left between them. There are 13 residues in the CDR3. Germline CDR1 LNHDA, CDR2 SQIVND (reference sequence). DNA of the CDR3: TGTGCCACCAGCTTAGACGTCAATCAGCCCCAGCATTTT. Its protein is CATSLDVNQPQHF.

The sample holds one count of this clone. The chain couples TRBV24-1 to TRBJ2-3, with D maybe TRBD2 (7 bases). Per germline, CDR1 KGHDR and CDR2 SFDVKD. The germline V and J ends were trimmed by 9 bases and 6 bases, with 15 bases remaining between them. This CDR3 contains 13 residues. CDR3 amino acids: CATEGGERDTQYF. CDR3 sequence (DNA): TGTGCCACCGAGGGGGGGGAACGCGATACGCAGTATTTT.

This clone has just one count. This sequence joins TRBV7-8 and TRBJ2-2; 10 bases line up with TRBD1. This CDR3 comprises 17 residues. Germline CDR1 is SGHVS and CDR2 is FQNEAQ. The V segment lost 2 bases and the J segment 3 bases; nucleotides outside the gene matches: 6. Here the CDR3 DNA reads TGTGCCAGCAGCTTAACCCGACAGGGGGCGGACACCGGGGAGCTGTTTTTT. Amino acids: CASSLTRQGADTGELFF.

The chain employs TRBV5-1 and TRBJ1-2; D is undetermined. The CDR3 is 15 residues long. In germline, CDR1 is SGHRS, CDR2 YFSETQ. The V end lost 0 bases, the J end lost 5 bases, and 14 bases lay between the germline ends. CDR3 amino acids: CASSLDPHSVYGYTF. DNA of the CDR3: TGCGCCAGCAGCTTGGATCCTCACAGTGTATATGGCTACACCTTC.

The CDR3 spells CASSWLKGQAYEKLFF. CDR3 nucleotides: TGTGCCAGCAGTTGGCTGAAGGGACAGGCGTATGAAAAACTGTTTTTT. The chain is built from TRBV6-5 and TRBJ1-4; 8 positions match TRBD1. Unmatched junction bases numbered 10, after V lost 4 bases and J lost 6 bases. The germline V gene encodes CDR1 MNHEY and CDR2 SVGAGI. The CDR3 covers 16 residues.

The V gene is TRBV2, the J gene TRBJ2-3; perhaps TRBD2 as D (6 bases). The CDR3 covers 16 residues. V was clipped by 2 bases and J by 0 bases, with 12 bases between them. Germline V lookup: CDR1 SNHLY, CDR2 FYNNEI. CDR3 DNA: TGTGCCAGCAGTGAACAGGGACTTTTTAGCACAGATACGCAGTATTTT. Amino acid sequence: CASSEQGLFSTDTQYF.

The chain combines TRBV11-2 with TRBJ2-7, with D possibly matching TRBD1 (5 bases). The germline V and J ends were trimmed by 4 bases and 3 bases, with 7 bases remaining between them. Germline V CDR1 and CDR2: SGHAT, FQNNGV. There are 12 residues in the CDR3. The CDR3 DNA follows: TGTGCCAGCAGCTACAGGATCTACGAGCAGTACTTC. It encodes CASSYRIYEQYF.

This chain uses TRBV30 with TRBJ2-6; D possibly corresponds to TRBD2 (6 bases). This CDR3 has 15 residues. The germline V gene encodes CDR1 GTSNPN and CDR2 SVGIG (reference sequence). Trimming removed 2 bases from V and 4 bases from J, with 12 bases in between. CDR3: CAWSPRGSGANVLTF. CDR3 DNA: TGTGCCTGGAGTCCACGGGGGTCCGGGGCCAACGTCCTGACTTTC. Looking up the rest from reference TRBV30 and TRBJ2-6 gives the full variable domain: SQTIHQWPATLVQPVGSPLSLECTVEGTSNPNLYWYRQAAGRGLQLLFYSVGIGQISSEVPQNLSASRPQDRQFILSSKKLLLSDSGFYLCAWSPRGSGANVLTFGAGSRLTVL.

The V and J genes are TRBV4-3 and TRBJ1-1, with TRBD1 as a possible D gene (5 bases). The V and J ends lost 0 bases and 11 bases respectively, with 19 bases between them. The CDR3 covers 15 residues. Germline assignment: CDR1 LGHNA and CDR2 YSLEER. DNA for the CDR3: TGCGCCAGCAGCCAAGAAACGGGGGGAAGGAACCCCGCTTTCTTT. Its translation: CASSQETGGRNPAFF.

This chain links TRBV7-9 with TRBJ2-1, with 12 bases identical to TRBD2. The CDR3 is 16 amino acids. The germline V gene encodes CDR1 SEHNR and CDR2 FQNEAQ (reference sequence). V lost 0 bases and J lost 8; bases outside the gene matches: 5. DNA of the CDR3: TGTGCCAGCAGCTTAGCCGCTAGCGGGGGGGCCCATGAGCAGTTCTTC. Protein: CASSLAASGGAHEQFF.

This clone was seen a single time. The chain carries TRBV10-3 and TRBJ1-2; D remains unclear. Between the trimmed V and J ends, which lost 2 bases and 7 bases, there was a span of 5 bases. The CDR3 has 11 residues. The germline gives CDR1 ENHRY, CDR2 SYGVKD. Written as DNA, the CDR3 is TGTGCCATCAGTGAGCAGAGTGGCTACACCTTC. It yields the protein CAISEQSGYTF.

The J gene is TRBJ2-7, the V gene TRBV29-1, with TRBD1 as a possible D gene (10 bases). The ends were cut back, 4 bases at V and 3 bases at J, with 28 bases in the middle. This CDR3 has 18 amino acids. Germline CDR1 reads SQVTM; CDR2 reads ANQGSEA. CDR3 sequence (DNA): TGCAGCGTTGCGGGACAGGGGATAGCGGGAGAGGGGCTCTACGAGCAGTACTTC. Translating gives CSVAGQGIAGEGLYEQYF.

This chain uses TRBV7-9 with TRBJ2-3; D perhaps matches TRBD1 (5 bases). The CDR3 runs 15 residues. Germline CDR1 SEHNR, CDR2 FQNEAQ (reference sequence). V was trimmed by 1 base and J by 4 bases, leaving 12 bases between them. As DNA, the CDR3 is TGTGCCAGCAGCTTAGAGTATGTAGGGGCAGATACGCAGTATTTT. This gives the protein CASSLEYVGADTQYF. Full variable domain (outside the CDR3, taken from reference TRBV7-9 and TRBJ2-3): DTGVSQNPRHKITKRGQNVTFRCDPISEHNRLYWYRQTLGQGPEFLTYFQNEAQLEKSRLLSDRFSAERPKGSFSTLEIQRTEQGDSAMYLCASSLEYVGADTQYFGPGTRLTVL.

This rearrangement joins TRBV5-1 to TRBJ1-2; 7 bases are shared with TRBD1. After removal of 6 bases from V and 5 bases from J, the junction contained 13 bases not matched to a gene. The CDR3 is 15 residues long. Per the germline V gene, CDR1 is SGHRS and CDR2 is YFSETQ. In DNA form, the CDR3 reads TGCGCCAGCACAGACAGGGAAAGAGGGACTTATGGCTACACCTTC. Its protein is CASTDRERGTYGYTF.